The 24 T cell receptor beta chains below all came from one sample that was sequenced in a study of blood T cell repertoires in COVID-19. Clones were sequenced by immunoSEQ multiplex PCR, and TCRdb holds only the in-frame ones, with some missing. The data hold about 150,000 clones, with 80% to 90% observed a single time. Sequenced input: peripheral blood. These receptors originate from a woman aged 40 to 50 with acute or convalescent COVID-19.

V usage is TRBV19 and J usage is TRBJ2-2; tentative D call: TRBD1 (5 bases). Germline V lookup: CDR1 LNHDA, CDR2 SQIVND (reference sequence). Trimming stripped 0 bases from V and 3 bases from J, with 11 bases between. The CDR3 totals 16 residues. CDR3 sequence (DNA): TGTGCCAGTAGTATAGAGGGTGGGGCCTACACCGGGGAGCTGTTTTTT. Protein: CASSIEGGAYTGELFF.

The gene calls are TRBV9 and TRBJ1-6; a weak D match, TRBD1 (5 bases). Trimming removed 3 bases from V and 7 bases from J, with 11 bases in between. CDR1 and CDR2 from the germline V gene are SGDLS and YYNGEE. The CDR3 covers 14 residues. CDR3 in amino acids: CASSANQGNSPLHF. The CDR3 bases are TGTGCCAGCAGCGCGAATCAGGGAAATTCACCCCTCCACTTT. The whole variable domain, remainder taken from reference TRBV9 and TRBJ1-6, is DSGVTQTPKHLITATGQRVTLRCSPRSGDLSVYWYQQSLDQGLQFLIQYYNGEERAKGNILERFSAQQFPDLHSELNLSSLELGDSALYFCASSANQGNSPLHFGNGTRLTVT.

The J gene is TRBJ2-5, the V gene TRBV5-1, with TRBD2 matching 9 bases. Germline CDR1 and CDR2: SGHRS and YFSETQ. After removal of 4 bases from V and 5 bases from J, the junction contained 9 bases not matched to a gene. The CDR3 length is 15 residues. CDR3 in amino acids: CASSPAAGGYETQYF. The CDR3, as DNA: TGCGCCAGCAGCCCCGCAGCGGGAGGTTACGAGACCCAGTACTTC.

V usage is TRBV11-2 and J usage is TRBJ2-7, with 12 nucleotides matching TRBD2. Germline CDR1 and CDR2: SGHAT and FQNNGV. There are 15 residues in the CDR3. J gave up 6 bases and V 5 bases, and 8 bases lay outside the gene matches. DNA of the CDR3: TGTGCCAGCAGCATTCTAGCGGGAGGGCCTAGCGAGCAGTACTTC. This translates into CASSILAGGPSEQYF.

This clone was seen only once. The rearrangement joins TRBV6-5 to TRBJ1-6; 7 bases agree with TRBD1. The V and J ends lost 6 bases and 6 bases, in that order; junction bases with no gene match: 2. CDR3 length equals 13 residues. The V gene's germline CDR1 is MNHEY and CDR2 SVGAGI. CDR3 sequence reads: CASRGTVNSPLHF. The DNA for the CDR3 is TGTGCCAGCAGAGGGACAGTTAATTCACCCCTCCACTTT.

This sequence joins TRBV5-1 and TRBJ2-3; 13 bases line up with TRBD2. After removal of 4 bases from V and 10 bases from J, the junction contained 15 bases not matched to a gene. Per germline, CDR1 SGHRS and CDR2 YFSETQ. This CDR3 contains 17 residues. CDR3 sequence (DNA): TGCGCCAGCAGCCCCCCCAGGGAGGGACTAGCGGGGATGGCGCAGTATTTT. This translates into CASSPPREGLAGMAQYF.

This clone showed up just a few times. The chain carries TRBV7-8 and TRBJ2-2, with TRBD2 identical over 11 bases. Trimming at V came to 3 bases and at J to 4 bases, leaving 1 base not matched to a gene. Per the germline V gene, CDR1 is SGHVS and CDR2 is FQNEAQ. This CDR3 comprises 15 residues. The CDR3 coding sequence is TGTGCCAGCAGCTTTAGCGGGAGGGTCACCGGGGAGCTGTTTTTT. It translates to CASSFSGRVTGELFF.

This chain uses TRBV11-2 with TRBJ1-2; 10 nucleotides agree with TRBD1. Unmatched junction bases numbered 5, after V lost 1 base and J lost 6 bases. Germline V gene data show CDR1 as SGHAT and CDR2 as FQNNGV. CDR3 size: 15 residues. For the CDR3, the DNA is TGTGCCAGCAGCTTAGGTATCGGGACAGGGGATGGCTACACCTTC. Translating gives CASSLGIGTGDGYTF.

The genes are TRBV7-3 and TRBJ2-7; 9 bases agree with TRBD1. V was clipped by 5 bases and J by 4 bases; unmatched bases: 3. CDR3 length equals 13 residues. In germline, CDR1 is SGHTA, CDR2 FQGTGA. CDR3 sequence reads: CASSRDRAYEQYF. Here the CDR3 DNA reads TGTGCCAGCAGCAGGGACAGGGCGTACGAGCAGTACTTC. The complete variable domain, with remaining parts taken from reference TRBV7-3 and TRBJ2-7, reads GAGVSQTPSNKVTEKGKYVELRCDPISGHTALYWYRQSLGQGPEFLIYFQGTGAADDSGLPNDRFFAVRPEGSVSTLKIQRTERGDSAVYLCASSRDRAYEQYFGPGTRLTVT.

The chain's CDR3 is CASRRQPSGTGDSPLHF. CDR3 DNA sequence: TGTGCCAGCAGGCGACAACCTTCCGGGACAGGGGACTCACCCCTCCACTTT. The chain uses TRBV2 and TRBJ1-6; TRBD1 matches at 10 bases. Trimming took 6 bases from V and 10 from J; bases not matched to a gene: 15. The length of the CDR3 is 17 residues. Germline lookup yields CDR1 SNHLY and CDR2 FYNNEI.

V is TRBV7-3 and J is TRBJ2-3, with 11 bases matching TRBD2. V lost 5 bases to trimming and J lost 0 bases; unmatched junction nucleotides: 13. The CDR3 length is 19 residues. CDR1 and CDR2 (germline): SGHTA, FQGTGA. CDR3 coding DNA: TGTGCCAGCAGCCGGCGACTAGCGGGAAGTGTTAGGAGCACAGATACGCAGTATTTT. As protein: CASSRRLAGSVRSTDTQYF.

This sequence joins TRBV9 and TRBJ1-4; 9 bases line up with TRBD1. This CDR3 is 15 amino acids long. With 3 bases clipped from V and 7 bases from J, the junction kept 7 bases outside the gene matches. Germline values: CDR1 SGDLS, CDR2 YYNGEE. CDR3 residues: CASSGGQGLLEKLFF. The CDR3 DNA reads as TGTGCCAGCAGCGGCGGACAGGGGCTCCTTGAAAAACTGTTTTTT.

There are a few counts of this clone. J is TRBJ2-1 and V is TRBV5-1, with D hard to call. The germline V and J ends were trimmed by 3 bases and 9 bases, with 13 bases remaining between them. This CDR3 has 13 residues. Germline V gives CDR1 SGHRS, CDR2 YFSETQ. The CDR3 sequence is CASSSRLSSEQFF. CDR3 coding DNA: TGCGCCAGCAGCTCCCGACTCTCTAGTGAGCAGTTCTTC.

The CDR3 spells CASSHFPQDSDNEQFF. The CDR3, as DNA: TGTGCCAGCAGCCACTTTCCCCAGGACAGCGACAATGAGCAGTTCTTC. The genes are TRBV3-1 (or the pseudogene TRBV3-2) and TRBJ2-1; D perhaps matches TRBD1 (6 bases). Trimming stripped 3 bases from V and 5 bases from J, with 17 bases between. CDR1 LGHDT and CDR2 YNNKEL come from the germline V gene (reference sequence). The CDR3 loop spans 16 amino acids.

The chain is built from TRBV30 and TRBJ2-3, with 7 bases matching TRBD1. This CDR3 contains 14 residues. Germline CDR1 reads GTSNPN; CDR2 reads SVGIG (reference sequence). Trimming removed 3 bases from V and 3 bases from J; junction bases left unmatched: 6. The CDR3 here is CAWSRTGPTDTQYF. The CDR3 region has the DNA TGTGCCTGGAGCCGGACAGGCCCGACAGATACGCAGTATTTT.

This clone has just one count. The V and J genes are TRBV30 and TRBJ1-4; 11 bases line up with TRBD1. CDR3 length: 16 residues. V lost 7 bases to trimming and J lost 1 base; unmatched junction nucleotides: 8. The germline V gene encodes CDR1 GTSNPN and CDR2 SVGIG (reference sequence). The CDR3 reads CASDRGQFITNEKLFF. For the CDR3, the DNA is TGTGCCTCGGACAGGGGGCAGTTTATAACTAATGAAAAACTGTTTTTT.

This chain connects TRBV2 to TRBJ1-2; 8 positions match TRBD1. The CDR3 is 13 amino acids. Looked up from germline, CDR1 is SNHLY and CDR2 is FYNNEI. Unmatched junction bases numbered 2, after V lost 3 bases and J lost 5 bases. The CDR3 spells CASSEDREYGYTF. In DNA, the CDR3 is TGTGCCAGCAGTGAGGACAGGGAGTATGGCTACACCTTC.

This sequence joins TRBV6-5 and TRBJ1-1; D call uncertain. This CDR3 has 15 residues. From germline, CDR1 is MNHEY and CDR2 SVGAGI. V lost 1 base and J lost 1, with 10 bases in between. CDR3 region: CASSYFLAGNTEAFF. The DNA of the CDR3 is TGTGCCAGCAGTTACTTTTTGGCAGGGAACACTGAAGCTTTCTTT.

The chain joins TRBV3-1 (or the pseudogene TRBV3-2) to TRBJ2-3, with 9 bases aligning to TRBD2. V lost 3 bases to trimming and J lost 5 bases; unmatched junction nucleotides: 9. The CDR3 extends over 16 amino acids. The germline V gene encodes CDR1 LGHDT and CDR2 YNNKEL (reference sequence). The CDR3 coding sequence is TGTGCCAGCAGCCAGGACCCCCCACTAGCGGGAGATACGCAGTATTTT. Translated, it gives CASSQDPPLAGDTQYF.

The V and J genes are TRBV7-3 and TRBJ2-7; possibly TRBD1 for D (5 bases). The CDR3 loop spans 14 amino acids. V dropped 1 base and J dropped 5 bases, with 12 bases sitting between them. Germline lookup yields CDR1 SGHTA and CDR2 FQGTGA. The CDR3 is CASSLIPGSHEQYF. CDR3 DNA sequence: TGTGCCAGCAGCTTAATTCCAGGGTCCCACGAGCAGTACTTC.

In DNA form, the CDR3 reads TGTGCCAGCAGCTTAGCTTCGGGGGGAAGCGCAGATACGCAGTATTTT. Protein: CASSLASGGSADTQYF. V usage is TRBV7-9 and J usage is TRBJ2-3; 7 nucleotides align to TRBD2. Germline V CDR1 and CDR2: SEHNR, FQNEAQ (reference sequence). Trimming took 0 bases from V and 4 from J; bases not matched to a gene: 7. The CDR3 has 16 amino acids. The whole variable domain, filled in from reference TRBV7-9 and TRBJ2-3, reads DTGVSQNPRHKITKRGQNVTFRCDPISEHNRLYWYRQTLGQGPEFLTYFQNEAQLEKSRLLSDRFSAERPKGSFSTLEIQRTEQGDSAMYLCASSLASGGSADTQYFGPGTRLTVL.

The V and J genes are TRBV18 and TRBJ2-7, with 8 bases aligning to TRBD1. Trimming cost V 5 bases and J 7 bases; bases outside gene matches: 10. Germline CDR1 KGHSH, CDR2 LQKENI. The CDR3 consists of 14 residues. The DNA of the CDR3 is TGTGCCAGCTCATCCCGACAGGGGATATCAGAGCAGTACTTC. Its translation is CASSSRQGISEQYF.

The chain couples TRBV25-1 to TRBJ1-6; 9 bases are a match to TRBD1. Trimming cost V 2 bases and J 7 bases; bases outside gene matches: 6. The V gene's germline CDR1 is MGHDK and CDR2 SYGVNS. This CDR3 is 16 amino acids long. CDR3 amino acids: CASSERTGEANSPLHF. CDR3 bases: TGTGCCAGCAGTGAAAGGACAGGGGAGGCCAATTCACCCCTCCACTTT. Using reference TRBV25-1 and TRBJ1-6 for the parts outside the CDR3, the full variable domain is EADIYQTPRYLVIGTGKKITLECSQTMGHDKMYWYQQDPGMELHLIHYSYGVNSTEKGDLSSESTVSRIRTEHFPLTLESARPSHTSQYLCASSERTGEANSPLHFGNGTRLTVT.

This clone was seen more than once but under ten times. The chain has TRBV19 and TRBJ2-7, with D possibly TRBD2 on 6 matching bases. CDR1 is LNHDA and CDR2 is SQIVND in the germline V gene (reference sequence). There are 14 residues in the CDR3. V was pared by 2 bases and J by 3 bases, with 11 bases between. This chain's CDR3 is CASSIQGGGYEQYF. In nucleotides, the CDR3 is TGTGCCAGTAGTATACAGGGAGGAGGCTACGAGCAGTACTTC.